This paragraph covers one T cell receptor beta chain sequence. This specimen comes from a study of blood T cell repertoires in COVID-19. Study-wide background: Nucleic acid was either cDNA or gDNA, and it came from T cells, B-cell-depleted T cells, or PBMCs.

Clones were read by immunoSEQ multiplex PCR, and TCRdb kept only the in-frame ones, dropping some. The data contain over 100,000 clones, 55% to 75% of them seen just once; the ten biggest clones take up approximately 2%. The CDR3 totals 14 residues. V was clipped by 6 bases and J by 0 bases, with 8 bases between them. Germline CDR1 MNHEY, CDR2 SVGAGI. This TCR was recovered from a woman in her seventies with acute or convalescent COVID-19. Sequencing used peripheral blood. V is TRBV6-5 and J is TRBJ2-2; D remains ambiguous. CDR3 amino acids: CASRRFPNTGELFF. The CDR3 DNA follows: TGTGCCAGCAGACGGTTCCCGAACACCGGGGAGCTGTTTTTT.